Listed here are 30 T cell receptor beta chains from one sample, sequenced in a study of cytomegalovirus exposure and HLA in healthy donors. Clones were sequenced by immunoSEQ multiplex PCR, and TCRdb holds only the in-frame ones, with some missing. The sample lists over 250,000 clones; around 87% were seen once. Input material: PBMCs. These receptor sequences come from a woman younger than 45 in good health and CMV-seropositive.

This clone was detected a few times. In the same sample, other DNA sequences code for this CDR3. The V and J genes are TRBV5-1 and TRBJ2-7, with D perhaps TRBD1 (6 bases). Germline V gene data show CDR1 as SGHRS and CDR2 as YFSETQ. V was cut by 2 bases and J by 4 bases, with 7 bases left in between. There are 12 residues in the CDR3. The DNA for the CDR3 is TGCGCCAGCAGCTTACAGGGTTACGAGCAGTACTTC. It encodes CASSLQGYEQYF.

The chain employs TRBV18 and TRBJ2-6; TRBD1 aligns across 7 bases. The CDR3 is 17 residues long. Trimming took 6 bases from V and 4 from J; bases not matched to a gene: 12. Germline-derived CDR1 and CDR2 are KGHSH and LQKENI. CDR3 region: CASSQDRQDSGANVLTF. The CDR3 DNA reads TGTGCCAGCTCCCAGGACAGGCAAGATTCCGGGGCCAACGTCCTGACTTTC.

The chain recombines TRBV11-2 with TRBJ2-5; 10 bases map to TRBD2. This CDR3 region has 16 residues. CDR1 and CDR2 (germline): SGHAT, FQNNGV. V lost 8 bases and J lost 5; bases outside the gene matches: 14. CDR3 in DNA: TGTGCCAGCGGTCAAGGAGCGGGGGGGCCCCGGGAGACCCAGTACTTC. This sequence encodes CASGQGAGGPRETQYF. Based on the CDR3 plus reference TRBV11-2 and TRBJ2-5, the full variable domain is EAGVAQSPRYKIIEKRQSVAFWCNPISGHATLYWYQQILGQGPKLLIQFQNNGVVDDSQLPKDRFSAERLKGVDSTLKIQPAKLEDSAVYLCASGQGAGGPRETQYFGPGTRLLVL.

The chain couples TRBV5-1 to TRBJ2-7; 7 bases match TRBD1. Germline values: CDR1 SGHRS, CDR2 YFSETQ. Losses at the gene ends were 2 bases for V and 0 bases for J; bases not matched to a gene: 5. CDR3 length equals 15 residues. CDR3 coding DNA: TGCGCCAGCAGCTTCGGTACAGGGGCCTCCTACGAGCAGTACTTC. Translation: CASSFGTGASYEQYF.

This chain connects TRBV4-2 to TRBJ2-7; no reliable D call. The V end was cut by 0 bases, the J end by 4 bases, with 4 bases between. The CDR3 has 12 residues. The germline gives CDR1 LGHNA, CDR2 YNFKEQ. CDR3 DNA sequence: TGTGCCAGCAGCCAAGAGGGTTACGAGCAGTACTTC. Its protein is CASSQEGYEQYF.

The chain combines TRBV11-2 with TRBJ1-4; 8 nucleotides agree with TRBD1. The CDR3 is made up of 15 amino acids. The J segment lost 6 bases and the V segment lost 5 bases, leaving 8 bases of the junction unmatched. Germline assignment: CDR1 SGHAT and CDR2 FQNNGV. The CDR3 spells CASSSRQGFYEKLFF. The CDR3 coding sequence is TGTGCCAGCAGCAGCCGACAGGGGTTTTATGAAAAACTGTTTTTT.

The gene calls are TRBV25-1 and TRBJ2-3; TRBD2 might be the D (6 bases). With 1 base removed from V and 0 bases from J, the gap between germline ends came to 8 bases. The V gene's germline CDR1 is MGHDK and CDR2 SYGVNS. This CDR3 has 15 residues. The CDR3 sequence is CASSEWAGSTDTQYF. CDR3 nucleotide sequence: TGTGCCAGCAGTGAATGGGCGGGAAGCACAGATACGCAGTATTTT.

The chain carries TRBV4-3 and TRBJ2-1, with TRBD2 matching over 7 bases. Germline-derived CDR1 and CDR2 are LGHNA and YSLEER. The CDR3 runs 11 residues. V lost 4 bases, J lost 10 bases, and 1 base stayed unmatched. CDR3 protein: CASSPGLEQFF. In nucleotides, the CDR3 is TGCGCCAGCAGCCCGGGACTAGAGCAGTTCTTC.

In its sample, this clone was seen once. This sequence joins TRBV19 and TRBJ2-7; 9 nucleotides agree with TRBD1. Looked up from germline, CDR1 is LNHDA and CDR2 is SQIVND (reference sequence). With 10 bases clipped from V and 7 bases from J, the junction kept 11 bases outside the gene matches. The CDR3 loop spans 13 amino acids. In nucleotides, the CDR3 is TGTGCCACTACCCCGGGACAGGGATATGAGCAGTACTTC. It translates to CATTPGQGYEQYF.

The CDR3 DNA reads as TGCGCCAGCAGCTTGAAAGCTCCCGAAGCCGGGGAGCTGTTTTTT. Its protein product is CASSLKAPEAGELFF. The chain is built from TRBV5-1 and TRBJ2-2; the D is unclear. This CDR3 spans 15 amino acids. The germline V gene has CDR1 SGHRS and CDR2 YFSETQ. Between the trimmed V and J ends, which lost 1 base and 6 bases, there was a span of 13 bases. Looking up the rest from reference TRBV5-1 and TRBJ2-2 gives the full variable domain: KAGVTQTPRYLIKTRGQQVTLSCSPISGHRSVSWYQQTPGQGLQFLFEYFSETQRNKGNFPGRFSGRQFSNSRSEMNVSTLELGDSALYLCASSLKAPEAGELFFGEGSRLTVL.

This sequence joins TRBV6-5 and TRBJ1-4, with D possibly being TRBD1 (5 bases). With 6 bases removed from V and 8 bases from J, the gap between germline ends came to 13 bases. Germline V gives CDR1 MNHEY, CDR2 SVGAGI. There are 13 residues in the CDR3. The DNA of the CDR3 is TGTGCCAGCAGCCCAGTGAGGGGCGAAAAACTGTTTTTT. Amino acid sequence: CASSPVRGEKLFF.

The chain couples TRBV13 to TRBJ2-7, with TRBD1 identical over 10 bases. CDR1 PRHDT and CDR2 FYEKMQ come from the germline V gene (reference sequence). CDR3 size: 16 residues. V gave up 5 bases and J gave up 0 bases; unmatched junction bases: 7. CDR3 sequence reads: CASSPGGDRGSYEQYF. The CDR3 bases are TGTGCCAGCAGCCCGGGGGGGGACAGGGGCTCCTACGAGCAGTACTTC.

V is TRBV5-1 and J is TRBJ2-3; perhaps TRBD1 as D (5 bases). Trimming cost V 0 bases and J 1 base, with 9 bases left between them. Germline V lookup: CDR1 SGHRS, CDR2 YFSETQ. CDR3 length: 15 residues. The chain's CDR3 is CASSLEGKGTDTQYF. DNA of the CDR3: TGCGCCAGCAGCTTGGAGGGGAAGGGCACAGATACGCAGTATTTT.

The rearrangement uses TRBV10-3 and TRBJ2-7, with TRBD1 identical over 7 bases. Germline CDR1 is ENHRY and CDR2 is SYGVKD. The CDR3 loop spans 13 amino acids. V gave up 8 bases and J gave up 6 bases; unmatched junction bases: 10. CDR3 sequence reads: CAICQGERSEQYF. CDR3 sequence (DNA): TGTGCCATCTGCCAGGGGGAGAGGAGCGAGCAGTACTTC.

A single count supports this clone. This sequence joins TRBV30 and TRBJ2-1; D perhaps matches TRBD1 (6 bases). This CDR3 region has 15 residues. CDR1 is GTSNPN and CDR2 is SVGIG in the germline V gene (reference sequence). Trimming removed 3 bases at V and 5 bases at J, with 17 bases between. The CDR3 loop reads CAWRMTGTFNNEQFF. As DNA, the CDR3 is TGTGCCTGGAGGATGACCGGGACATTCAACAATGAGCAGTTCTTC. The full variable domain, rest sourced from reference TRBV30 and TRBJ2-1, is SQTIHQWPATLVQPVGSPLSLECTVEGTSNPNLYWYRQAAGRGLQLLFYSVGIGQISSEVPQNLSASRPQDRQFILSSKKLLLSDSGFYLCAWRMTGTFNNEQFFGPGTRLTVL.

This chain joins TRBV7-2 and TRBJ2-7; the match to TRBD2 covers 9 bases. The V gene's germline CDR1 is SGHTA and CDR2 FQGNSA. There are 14 residues in the CDR3. J gave up 5 bases and V 5 bases, and 7 bases lay outside the gene matches. CDR3 DNA sequence: TGTGCCAGCAGCCCGGGCGGGAGGGCCGACGAGCAGTACTTC. The encoded protein is CASSPGGRADEQYF.

The J gene is TRBJ2-1, the V gene TRBV30, with unresolved D. The CDR3 sequence is 10 residues long. Germline assignment: CDR1 GTSNPN and CDR2 SVGIG (reference sequence). Trimming cost V 8 bases and J 10 bases, with 12 bases left between them. In DNA form, the CDR3 reads TGTGCCAGAGGACGGTCCGAGCAGTTCTTC. Translated: CARGRSEQFF.

V and J are TRBV7-2 and TRBJ1-5, with 10 positions matching TRBD1. Germline V gene data show CDR1 as SGHTA and CDR2 as FQGNSA. With V trimmed by 6 bases and J by 5 bases, 7 bases remained unmatched. The CDR3 is made up of 15 amino acids. DNA of the CDR3: TGTGCCAGCAGACCTCGGACAGGGGGGGATCAGCCCCAGCATTTT. It specifies CASRPRTGGDQPQHF.

This chain links TRBV6-4 with TRBJ2-2, with a weak D call TRBD1 (6 bases). V lost 4 bases to trimming and J lost 4 bases, with 7 bases between them. The CDR3 has 13 amino acids. The germline V gene encodes CDR1 MRHNA and CDR2 SNTAGT. Here the CDR3 DNA reads TGTGCCAGCAGTGGGGACATCACCGGGGAGCTGTTTTTT. It is translated as CASSGDITGELFF.

This clone was detected only once. The chain combines TRBV2 with TRBJ2-2, with D perhaps assigned TRBD1 or TRBD2 (5 bases each). This CDR3 spans 14 amino acids. The germline V gene encodes CDR1 SNHLY and CDR2 FYNNEI. V lost 6 bases and J 4 bases, leaving 12 bases between the germline ends. CDR3 in DNA: TGTGCCAGCAGCGAGACAGCGGCCACCGGGGAGCTGTTTTTT. Its protein is CASSETAATGELFF.

The CDR3 loop reads CASSLGLAGIYEQYF. The CDR3 region has the DNA TGTGCCAGCAGCTTAGGACTAGCGGGAATCTACGAGCAGTACTTC. The chain combines TRBV7-9 with TRBJ2-7, with 11 bases aligning to TRBD2. The CDR3 runs 15 residues. In germline, CDR1 is SEHNR, CDR2 FQNEAQ (reference sequence). V shed 1 base, J shed 3 bases, and the junction held 2 bases outside the gene matches. The full variable domain, completed using reference TRBV7-9 and TRBJ2-7, is DTGVSQNPRHKITKRGQNVTFRCDPISEHNRLYWYRQTLGQGPEFLTYFQNEAQLEKSRLLSDRFSAERPKGSFSTLEIQRTEQGDSAMYLCASSLGLAGIYEQYFGPGTRLTVT.

The gene calls are TRBV4-1 and TRBJ2-2; tentative D call: TRBD1 (6 bases). Germline CDR1 is MGHRA and CDR2 is YSYEKL. V lost 5 bases and J 0 bases, leaving 19 bases between the germline ends. This CDR3 comprises 18 residues. Written as DNA, the CDR3 is TGCGCCAGCAGCTACCGATTGACAGGACTCGCGAACACCGGGGAGCTGTTTTTT. This sequence encodes CASSYRLTGLANTGELFF.

The chain carries TRBV11-1 and TRBJ2-5; 11 bases align to TRBD2. Unmatched junction bases numbered 3, after V lost 5 bases and J lost 4 bases. CDR1 is SGHAT and CDR2 is FQDESV in the germline V gene (reference sequence). The CDR3 is 14 residues long. CDR3 nucleotides: TGTGCCAGCAGCGCGGGGACTAGCGGAGAGACCCAGTACTTC. This encodes CASSAGTSGETQYF.

The chain links TRBV10-2 to TRBJ2-7, with 9 bases fitting TRBD1. In germline, CDR1 is WSHSY, CDR2 SAAADI. This CDR3 is built from 14 residues. Trimming at V came to 7 bases and at J to 0 bases, leaving 4 bases not matched to a gene. Here the CDR3 reads CASNGQGPSYEQYF. In DNA, the CDR3 is TGCGCCAGCAATGGACAGGGGCCCTCCTACGAGCAGTACTTC.

The chain couples TRBV5-1 to TRBJ1-6; D is perhaps TRBD1 (6 bases). The CDR3 length is 16 residues. Germline V gives CDR1 SGHRS, CDR2 YFSETQ. Deletions cut 5 bases from V and 7 bases from J, with 19 bases between. CDR3 residues: CASSLDEGGSNSPLHF. CDR3 nucleotides: TGCGCCAGCAGTCTTGATGAGGGGGGCTCGAATTCACCCCTCCACTTT.

V gene TRBV7-3 combines with J gene TRBJ1-2; TRBD1 matches 10 bases. The J segment lost 8 bases and the V segment lost 5 bases, leaving 5 bases of the junction unmatched. There are 13 residues in the CDR3. Germline loops: CDR1 SGHTA, CDR2 FQGTGA. The DNA for the CDR3 is TGTGCCAGCAGCCCCGACAGGGGGCTAGGCTACACCTTC. Protein sequence: CASSPDRGLGYTF.

This chain uses TRBV4-3 with TRBJ2-2; D perhaps matches TRBD2 (6 bases). The germline gives CDR1 LGHNA, CDR2 YSLEER. The CDR3 runs to 19 residues. The V end lost 0 bases, the J end lost 5 bases, and 22 bases lay between the germline ends. CDR3 region: CASSQDRDFRAVTTGELFF. The CDR3, as DNA: TGCGCCAGCAGCCAAGATAGGGACTTTCGAGCGGTCACGACCGGGGAGCTGTTTTTT.

The chain is built from TRBV29-1 and TRBJ1-2, with unresolved D. Germline V gene lookup returns CDR1 SQVTM and CDR2 ANQGSEA. V was pared by 3 bases and J by 4 bases, with 6 bases between. This CDR3 spans 11 amino acids. The CDR3, as DNA: TGCAGCGTTGAGGGCCTCTATGGCTACACCTTC. Protein sequence: CSVEGLYGYTF.

V usage is TRBV5-1 and J usage is TRBJ1-1; a weak D match, TRBD1 (5 bases). Trimming took off 2 bases at V and 1 base at J, with 15 bases between the two ends. The CDR3 is 16 residues long. In germline, CDR1 is SGHRS, CDR2 YFSETQ. CDR3 sequence: CASSFVGGTENTEAFF. CDR3 DNA sequence: TGCGCCAGCAGCTTCGTCGGGGGGACGGAGAACACTGAAGCTTTCTTT.

J is TRBJ2-2 and V is TRBV4-3; either TRBD1 or TRBD2 may fit D (5 bases each). Between the trimmed V and J ends, which lost 1 base and 3 bases, there was a span of 9 bases. The CDR3 loop spans 15 amino acids. Germline CDR1 reads LGHNA; CDR2 reads YSLEER. Here the CDR3 DNA reads TGCGCCAGCAGCCAAGTTGGGACCTACACCGGGGAGCTGTTTTTT. Protein: CASSQVGTYTGELFF.